These 20 T cell receptor beta chains share one sample of origin, sequenced in a study of blood T cell repertoires in COVID-19. This table comes from immunoSEQ multiplex PCR, and its TCRdb copy is limited to in-frame clones, with some not included. Of about 64,000 clones in the sample, roughly 84% are singletons; the top ten hold around 3.9%. The sample consisted of peripheral blood. Every receptor here comes from a man in his 70s with acute or convalescent COVID-19.

The V gene is TRBV28, the J gene TRBJ1-5; 8 bases map to TRBD1. CDR1 and CDR2 from the germline V gene are MDHEN and SYDVKM. With 6 bases clipped from V and 5 bases from J, the junction kept 12 bases outside the gene matches. The CDR3 contains 16 residues. The CDR3 DNA sequence: TGTGCCAGCAGCACGCGACAGGGGACCCTCGATCAGCCCCAGCATTTT. This codes for CASSTRQGTLDQPQHF.

This chain connects TRBV23-1 to TRBJ1-2; 11 bases align to TRBD1. TRBV23-1 is given ORF status, its function remaining uncertain. The J segment lost 5 bases and the V segment lost 0 bases, leaving 11 bases of the junction unmatched. The CDR3 is made up of 18 amino acids. The CDR3: CASSQSPGQGGESYGYTF. The CDR3 bases are TGCGCCAGCAGTCAATCCCCGGGACAGGGGGGTGAAAGTTATGGCTACACCTTC.

The V gene is TRBV7-2, the J gene TRBJ1-1, with TRBD1 matching over 12 bases. Germline V gene lookup returns CDR1 SGHTA and CDR2 FQGNSA. The CDR3 consists of 15 residues. V lost 5 bases and J lost 5; bases outside the gene matches: 6. CDR3: CASSASGQGATEAFF. For the CDR3, the DNA is TGTGCCAGCAGCGCCTCGGGACAGGGGGCGACTGAAGCTTTCTTT.

The chain uses TRBV7-6 and TRBJ2-3; a weak D match, TRBD2 (7 bases). This CDR3 spans 15 amino acids. Between the trimmed V and J ends, which lost 3 bases and 3 bases, there was a span of 13 bases. Per the germline V gene, CDR1 is SGHVS and CDR2 is FNYEAQ. CDR3 bases: TGTGCCAGCAGCTTTGGAGGGGGGGTAACAGATACGCAGTATTTT. Its protein is CASSFGGGVTDTQYF. The full variable domain, its missing parts supplied by reference TRBV7-6 and TRBJ2-3, is GAGVSQSPRYKVTKRGQDVALRCDPISGHVSLYWYRQALGQGPEFLTYFNYEAQQDKSGLPNDRFSAERPEGSISTLTIQRTEQRDSAMYRCASSFGGGVTDTQYFGPGTRLTVL.

The rearrangement joins TRBV21-1 to TRBJ1-1; the table names TRBD1, a call not compared with the DNA. TRBV21-1 is termed a pseudogene. CDR3 size: 18 residues. CDR3 DNA sequence: TGTGCCAGCAGCAAAGACGTAAGACAGGGGGGTCCCGGGACTGAAGCTTTCTTT. Its translation: CASSKDVRQGGPGTEAFF.

The chain is built from TRBV2 and TRBJ2-5; possibly TRBD2 for D (6 bases). The germline gives CDR1 SNHLY, CDR2 FYNNEI. The CDR3 loop spans 12 amino acids. Trimming cost V 1 base and J 7 bases, with 7 bases left between them. CDR3 protein: CASSEGGGTQYF. The CDR3 nucleotides read TGTGCCAGCAGTGAAGGGGGAGGGACCCAGTACTTC. The full variable domain, in which reference TRBV2 and TRBJ2-5 provide the parts outside the CDR3, is EPEVTQTPSHQVTQMGQEVILRCVPISNHLYFYWYRQILGQKVEFLVSFYNNEISEKSEIFDDQFSVERPDGSNFTLKIRSTKLEDSAMYFCASSEGGGTQYFGPGTRLLVL.

This chain uses TRBV5-1 with TRBJ1-2; 9 nucleotides agree with TRBD1. The germline gives CDR1 SGHRS, CDR2 YFSETQ. The CDR3 runs to 14 residues. J lost 6 bases, V lost 2 bases, and 5 bases had no gene match. CDR3 bases: TGCGCCAGCAGCTTAACTGGGACAGGGAATGGCTACACCTTC. This translates into CASSLTGTGNGYTF.

The gene calls are TRBV5-6 and TRBJ1-4, with TRBD1 matching 7 bases. This CDR3 has 15 amino acids. The V segment lost 0 bases and the J segment 7 bases; nucleotides outside the gene matches: 6. Germline loops: CDR1 SGHDT, CDR2 YYEEEE. The CDR3 DNA is TGTGCCAGCAGCTTGGGCACAGGGGCTAGTGAAAAACTGTTTTTT. Its translation: CASSLGTGASEKLFF.

The chain links TRBV6-2 or TRBV6-3 to TRBJ2-3, with 11 bases aligning to TRBD2. Germline V gene data show CDR1 as MNHEY and CDR2 as SVGEGT. The trim removed 8 bases at V and 6 bases at J, leaving 10 bases unmatched. CDR3 size: 15 residues. CDR3: CASRPPSGGMDTQYF. Written as DNA, the CDR3 is TGTGCCAGCCGCCCCCCTAGCGGGGGGATGGATACGCAGTATTTT.

CDR3 protein: CASTPGGRNGYTF. The CDR3 coding sequence is TGTGCCAGCACTCCGGGGGGGCGAAATGGCTACACCTTC. J is TRBJ1-2 and V is TRBV7-2; tentatively, D is TRBD1 (6 bases). Per the germline V gene, CDR1 is SGHTA and CDR2 is FQGNSA. The V and J ends lost 7 bases and 6 bases respectively, with 15 bases between them. This CDR3 comprises 13 residues. The variable domain in full, completed from reference TRBV7-2 and TRBJ1-2, reads GAGVSQSPSNKVTEKGKDVELRCDPISGHTALYWYRQSLGQGLEFLIYFQGNSAPDKSGLPSDRFSAERTGGSVSTLTIQRTQQEDSAVYLCASTPGGRNGYTFGSGTRLTVV.

A single count supports this clone. The rearrangement uses TRBV21-1 and TRBJ1-1; TRBD1, the table's D call, lacks a check against the DNA. TRBV21-1 is tagged as a pseudogene. This CDR3 region has 15 residues. As DNA, the CDR3 is TGTGCCAGCAGCAAAGAACAGGGAAAGTGCACTGAAGCTTTCTTT. As protein: CASSKEQGKCTEAFF.

The CDR3 DNA is TGTGCCAGCAGCGCTCCCGGGACAGGGGTGGAAAAACTGTTTTTT. It is translated as CASSAPGTGVEKLFF. V gene TRBV7-9 combines with J gene TRBJ1-4, with 10 positions matching TRBD1. Germline loops: CDR1 SEHNR, CDR2 FQNEAQ (reference sequence). CDR3 length: 15 residues. Losses at the gene ends were 5 bases for V and 8 bases for J; bases not matched to a gene: 8.

The V and J genes are TRBV2 and TRBJ2-5, with 11 nucleotides matching TRBD1. The CDR3 totals 14 residues. J was trimmed by 5 bases and V by 7 bases; bases with no gene match: 6. CDR1 is SNHLY, CDR2 FYNNEI, per germline. The CDR3 sequence is CASTRDRGVETQYF. In DNA, the CDR3 is TGTGCCAGCACCCGGGACAGGGGGGTGGAGACCCAGTACTTC.

The chain employs TRBV4-1 and TRBJ1-6; D is possibly TRBD1 (5 bases). Germline assignment: CDR1 MGHRA and CDR2 YSYEKL. The CDR3 is 18 residues long. V lost 4 bases to trimming and J lost 7 bases, with 23 bases between them. CDR3 protein: CASSPSGTIHLGNSPLHF. CDR3 sequence (DNA): TGCGCCAGCAGCCCCTCCGGGACTATACATCTGGGGAATTCACCCCTCCACTTT.

This clone was seen a handful of times. This chain joins TRBV6-2 or TRBV6-3 and TRBJ1-2, with TRBD1 matching over 8 bases. The CDR3 contains 18 residues. Germline V gives CDR1 MNHEY, CDR2 SVGEGT. V lost 3 bases, J lost 0 bases, and 12 bases stayed unmatched. CDR3 sequence reads: CASSYEVQGASANYGYTF. The CDR3 DNA follows: TGTGCCAGCAGTTATGAGGTGCAGGGGGCCTCAGCTAACTATGGCTACACCTTC.

V gene TRBV19 combines with J gene TRBJ2-3, with TRBD1 matching over 7 bases. The CDR3 loop spans 16 amino acids. The germline V gene encodes CDR1 LNHDA and CDR2 SQIVND (reference sequence). V was pared by 7 bases and J by 5 bases, with 15 bases of the junction left unmatched. CDR3 protein: CASTFGQAQGKDTQYF. The CDR3 DNA reads as TGTGCCAGTACGTTCGGACAGGCCCAGGGTAAAGATACGCAGTATTTT.

This clone was found once. The gene calls are TRBV6-5 and TRBJ2-7; the D gene is possibly TRBD2 (5 bases). V shed 7 bases and J shed 2 bases, with 15 bases lying between them. Per germline, CDR1 MNHEY and CDR2 SVGAGI. The CDR3 consists of 14 residues. The CDR3 loop reads CASTPRRNTYEQYF. In nucleotides, the CDR3 is TGTGCCAGCACCCCTCGGAGGAATACCTACGAGCAGTACTTC.

The V and J genes are TRBV28 and TRBJ1-2; D unclear. The ends were cut back, 2 bases at V and 4 bases at J, with 14 bases in the middle. This CDR3 comprises 15 residues. Germline V CDR1 and CDR2: MDHEN, SYDVKM. CDR3 DNA sequence: TGTGCCAGCAGTTTACCCCGCGGCGGAGTCTATGGCTACACCTTC. Protein product: CASSLPRGGVYGYTF.

CDR3 amino acids: CAWSVTTVNNSPLHF. DNA for the CDR3: TGTGCCTGGAGTGTAACAACAGTTAATAATTCACCCCTCCACTTT. This rearrangement joins TRBV30 to TRBJ1-6; D unclear. Germline V CDR1 and CDR2: GTSNPN, SVGIG (reference sequence). V was shortened by 0 bases and J by 5 bases, with 11 bases between the two germline ends. This CDR3 is built from 15 residues. Filled out from reference TRBV30 and TRBJ1-6, the complete variable domain reads SQTIHQWPATLVQPVGSPLSLECTVEGTSNPNLYWYRQAAGRGLQLLFYSVGIGQISSEVPQNLSASRPQDRQFILSSKKLLLSDSGFYLCAWSVTTVNNSPLHFGNGTRLTVT.

The chain uses TRBV9 and TRBJ1-3; D remains ambiguous. CDR1 SGDLS and CDR2 YYNGEE come from the germline V gene. The CDR3 consists of 15 residues. Trimming stripped 2 bases from V and 0 bases from J, with 9 bases between. CDR3: CASSVDIFSGNTIYF. In nucleotides, the CDR3 is TGTGCCAGCAGCGTCGACATCTTCTCTGGAAACACCATATATTTT.